These 19 T cell receptor beta chains came from one sample sequenced in a study of T cells in Graves' hyperthyroidism and ophthalmopathy. Amplification yielded TCR beta CDR3 regions, with RNA transcripts as the source. A first-round RT-PCR of the TCR CDR3 used the HTBI primer set. A single record per CDR3 protein comes from TCRdb applying MiXCR to the multiplex PCR reads. The data show around 440,000 distinct CDR3 sequences, less than 20% seen once. The specimen sequenced was blood. The receptors were sampled from a woman aged 18-30 years with Graves' hyperthyroidism.

The table lists this clonotype with many counts. The chain combines TRBV20-1 with TRBJ1-6; 8 bases fit TRBD1. The germline V gene encodes CDR1 DFQATT and CDR2 SNEGSKA (reference sequence). The CDR3 has 15 amino acids. V lost 4 bases and J lost 9; bases outside the gene matches: 11. The chain's CDR3 is CSATLTGAGSSPLHF. CDR3 nucleotide sequence: TGCAGTGCTACGCTGACAGGGGCGGGCTCTTCACCCCTCCACTTT.

The chain is built from TRBV2 and TRBJ2-7; D remains unclear. CDR1 is SNHLY and CDR2 is FYNNEI in the germline V gene. This CDR3 spans 14 amino acids. The V end was cut by 7 bases, the J end by 3 bases, with 16 bases between. CDR3 amino acids: CASKKTVTGYEQYF. In DNA form, the CDR3 reads TGTGCCAGCAAGAAGACGGTGACGGGCTACGAGCAGTACTTC.

This clonotype was recorded many times. V gene TRBV11-1 combines with J gene TRBJ2-1; 7 bases are shared with TRBD2. The CDR3 length is 21 residues. V lost 1 base and J lost 3; bases outside the gene matches: 21. Per germline, CDR1 SGHAT and CDR2 FQDESV (reference sequence). As DNA, the CDR3 is TGTGCCAGCAGCTTAGTGTCACCCGGACTAGGTTTACTCATTAGCTACAATGAGCAGTTCTTC. Protein: CASSLVSPGLGLLISYNEQFF.

The chain has TRBV27 and TRBJ2-3, with TRBD2 identical over 16 bases. This CDR3 contains 17 residues. Germline V CDR1 and CDR2: MNHEY, SMNVEV (reference sequence). Trimming took 4 bases from V and 5 from J; bases not matched to a gene: 6. DNA for the CDR3: TGTGCCAGCAGTTCGGGACTAGCGGGGGGGTGGGAAGATACGCAGTATTTT. Amino acid sequence: CASSSGLAGGWEDTQYF.

This clonotype has a count of ten or more. The rearrangement uses TRBV28 and TRBJ2-7, with D uncertain. V was trimmed by 2 bases and J by 3 bases, leaving 8 bases between them. Germline assignment: CDR1 MDHEN and CDR2 SYDVKM. The CDR3 extends over 13 amino acids. The CDR3 here is CASSLPTVYEQYF. The CDR3 region has the DNA TGTGCCAGCAGTTTACCAACCGTCTACGAGCAGTACTTC.

The V gene is TRBV9, the J gene TRBJ2-4; a weak D match, TRBD2 (7 bases). The CDR3 spans 13 residues. Germline CDR1 and CDR2: SGDLS and YYNGEE. The V and J ends lost 0 bases and 10 bases respectively, with 11 bases between them. In DNA form, the CDR3 reads TGTGCCAGCAGCGTAGCGGGGGGCTGGATTCAGTACTTC. This sequence encodes CASSVAGGWIQYF.

This clonotype was seen repeatedly, ten times or more. The chain links TRBV6-1 to TRBJ2-5, with TRBD1 identical over 7 bases. The length of the CDR3 is 14 residues. V lost 6 bases to trimming and J lost 5 bases; unmatched junction nucleotides: 9. From germline, CDR1 is MNHNS and CDR2 SASEGT. CDR3 DNA sequence: TGTGCCAGCAGGGCAGGGGGTACAGAGGAGACCCAGTACTTC. Its translation: CASRAGGTEETQYF.

This clonotype was found many times. The chain uses TRBV28 and TRBJ1-6; TRBD1 matches at 9 bases. This CDR3 has 15 amino acids. V was clipped by 7 bases and J by 7 bases; unmatched bases: 8. Germline lookup yields CDR1 MDHEN and CDR2 SYDVKM. The CDR3 coding sequence is TGTGCCAGCACCCTTGAGGACAGGGGCAATTCACCCCTCCACTTT. Translation: CASTLEDRGNSPLHF.

This chain links TRBV14 with TRBJ2-3; D perhaps matches TRBD1 (6 bases). The germline gives CDR1 SGHDN, CDR2 FVKESK. V was cut by 4 bases and J by 1 base, with 12 bases left in between. CDR3 length: 15 residues. CDR3 amino acids: CASSPFRQGTDTQYF. DNA of the CDR3: TGTGCCAGCAGCCCCTTTCGACAGGGCACAGATACGCAGTATTTT. The complete variable domain, with remaining parts taken from reference TRBV14 and TRBJ2-3, reads EAGVTQFPSHSVIEKGQTVTLRCDPISGHDNLYWYRRVMGKEIKFLLHFVKESKQDESGMPNNRFLAERTGGTYSTLKVQPAELEDSGVYFCASSPFRQGTDTQYFGPGTRLTVL.

This clonotype was counted at least ten times. The chain is built from TRBV29-1 and TRBJ2-7, with TRBD1 as a possible D gene (6 bases). The germline V gene encodes CDR1 SQVTM and CDR2 ANQGSEA. The CDR3 sequence is 13 residues long. V was pared by 3 bases and J by 4 bases, with 13 bases between. This CDR3 reads CSVDQGIGYEQYF. CDR3 bases: TGCAGCGTTGACCAGGGGATCGGATACGAGCAGTACTTC.

This clonotype was seen at least ten times. The V and J genes are TRBV29-1 and TRBJ1-2, with 10 bases aligning to TRBD1. In germline, CDR1 is SQVTM, CDR2 ANQGSEA. Trimming removed 4 bases from V and 8 bases from J; junction bases left unmatched: 10. This CDR3 is 14 amino acids long. CDR3 nucleotides: TGCAGCGTTGCCATGGTGGGGACAGGGGTCGGCTACACCTTC. Its protein product is CSVAMVGTGVGYTF.

This clonotype was picked up many times. The rearrangement links TRBV12-3 or TRBV12-4 to TRBJ2-1, with a tentative D call TRBD2 (5 bases). This CDR3 contains 13 residues. V shed 5 bases and J shed 10 bases, with 15 bases lying between them. The CDR3 nucleotides are TGTGCCAGCAGTGGAAATGCCCGAGGGGAGCAGTTCTTC. Translating it yields CASSGNARGEQFF.

Worth noting for this clonotype: A much bigger clone sits one base away, suggesting this may be a read error. J is TRBJ1-1 and V is TRBV18; D ambiguous. Looked up from germline, CDR1 is KGHSH and CDR2 is LQKENI. The CDR3 totals 14 residues. Deletions cut 4 bases from V and 6 bases from J, with 15 bases between. The CDR3 DNA reads TGTGCCAGCTCACGTGTATGGGAGATGGCTGAAGCTTTCTTT. Protein product: CASSRVWEMAEAFF.

V is TRBV7-2 and J is TRBJ2-2, with 7 bases that match TRBD2. The germline gives CDR1 SGHTA, CDR2 FQGNSA. The ends lost 11 bases at V and 0 bases at J; junction bases unmatched: 9. The length of the CDR3 is 15 residues. The CDR3 reads CALGVGGANTGELFF. Written as DNA, the CDR3 is TGTGCCCTTGGGGTGGGGGGGGCGAACACCGGGGAGCTGTTTTTT. Using reference TRBV7-2 and TRBJ2-2 for the parts outside the CDR3, the full variable domain is GAGVSQSPSNKVTEKGKDVELRCDPISGHTALYWYRQSLGQGLEFLIYFQGNSAPDKSGLPSDRFSAERTGGSVSTLTIQRTQQEDSAVYLCALGVGGANTGELFFGEGSRLTVL.

The rearrangement links TRBV19 to TRBJ2-1; 9 positions agree with TRBD2. This CDR3 region has 15 residues. J was trimmed by 4 bases and V by 1 base; bases with no gene match: 2. Germline-derived CDR1 and CDR2 are LNHDA and SQIVND (reference sequence). For the CDR3, the DNA is TGTGCCAGTAGTATAGTAGCGGGAGCGTACAATGAGCAGTTCTTC. Its protein product is CASSIVAGAYNEQFF.

Only a few counts were recorded for this clonotype. The chain couples TRBV12-3 or TRBV12-4 to TRBJ1-2, with 7 bases fitting TRBD1. Trimming at V came to 7 bases and at J to 4 bases, leaving 9 bases not matched to a gene. This CDR3 has 14 residues. The CDR3 here is CASTPGTEVYGYTF. CDR3 coding DNA: TGTGCCAGCACACCGGGGACAGAGGTCTATGGCTACACCTTC.

This clonotype was counted only a few times. A read error may explain this, as a much larger clone is one base away. The rearrangement links TRBV27 to TRBJ2-1, with TRBD2 matching over 7 bases. Germline CDR1 is MNHEY and CDR2 is SMNVEV (reference sequence). V lost 2 bases to trimming and J lost 5 bases; unmatched junction nucleotides: 9. The CDR3 is 16 residues long. CDR3 DNA sequence: TGTGCCAGCAGTTTAGAGTTCCAAGCGGGGAACAATGAGCAGTTCTTC. Translated: CASSLEFQAGNNEQFF.

This sequence joins TRBV6-7 and TRBJ2-7; 10 bases line up with TRBD1. TRBV6-7 is treated as an ORF (open reading frame) with a function not yet certain. The CDR3 is made up of 16 amino acids. Losses at the gene ends were 5 bases for V and 5 bases for J; bases not matched to a gene: 12. The CDR3: CASSADGQGEKHEQYF. In DNA form, the CDR3 reads TGTGCCAGCAGTGCGGACGGACAGGGGGAAAAGCACGAGCAGTACTTC.

The V and J genes are TRBV5-5 and TRBJ2-5, with D tentatively TRBD1 or TRBD2 (5 bases each). Per the germline V gene, CDR1 is SGHKS and CDR2 is YYEKEE (reference sequence). Trimming removed 7 bases from V and 4 bases from J, with 20 bases in between. The CDR3 spans 15 residues. Written as DNA, the CDR3 is TGTGCCAGCCGGGCCGGGACCCCAAGTCGAGAGACCCAGTACTTC. Translation gives CASRAGTPSRETQYF. The variable domain in full, with the rest retrieved from reference TRBV5-5 and TRBJ2-5, is DAGVTQSPTHLIKTRGQQVTLRCSPISGHKSVSWYQQVLGQGPQFIFQYYEKEERGRGNFPDRFSARQFPNYSSELNVNALLLGDSALYLCASRAGTPSRETQYFGPGTRLLVL.